This TCR beta chain is drawn from a study of sequential checkpoint blockade in melanoma. CDR1 and CDR2 from the germline V gene are MNHEY and SMNVEV (reference sequence). Trimming left V 3 bases short and J 4 bases short, with 10 bases between. CDR3 size: 14 residues. Treatment specified: randomized to nivolumab then ipilimumab (arm A) or the reverse (arm B). The repertoire was sequenced with immunoSEQ multiplex PCR; TCRdb's copy has only in-frame clones and lacks some. The table shows roughly 5,000 clones, with roughly three fifths occurring only once. By frequency in the sample, this clone is medium-sized.

The clonotype comes from a human donor with melanoma. The chain couples TRBV27 to TRBJ2-1; TRBD1 is a possible D gene (5 bases). The source material was CD8+ T cells sorted from blood (inferred from file names), sampled from a patient given nivolumab and ipilimumab in sequence. CDR3 loop: CASSFGAGYNEQFF. CDR3 DNA: TGTGCCAGCAGTTTTGGGGCAGGTTACAATGAGCAGTTCTTC.